This T cell receptor beta chain was sequenced during a study of blood T cell repertoires in COVID-19. V was pared by 4 bases and J by 4 bases, with 6 bases of the junction left unmatched. Germline V gene lookup returns CDR1 MDHEN and CDR2 SYDVKM. The CDR3 contains 16 residues. Assay used: immunoSEQ multiplex PCR; TCRdb lists only in-frame clones, some missing. The table includes 180,000 or so clones, roughly 84% detected once. The J gene is TRBJ2-7, the V gene TRBV28; TRBD2 aligns across 14 bases. Sequenced input: PBMCs or T cells enriched from blood (not recorded which). This TCR was recovered from a woman aged 55-69 years who had recovered from COVID-19. CDR3 loop: CASSSGTSGRRYEQYF. Here the CDR3 DNA reads TGTGCCAGCAGTTCCGGGACTAGCGGGAGAAGGTACGAGCAGTACTTC.